These 22 T cell receptor beta chains originate from one sample sequenced in a study of blood T cell repertoires in COVID-19. Repertoires were generated with immunoSEQ multiplex PCR, while TCRdb's copy carries only in-frame clones and drops some. The sample contains 90,000 to 110,000 clones, 81% of which appear only once. The sequencing sample was made of peripheral blood. The origin of the receptors is a man older than 75 with acute or convalescent COVID-19.

The CDR3 DNA reads TGTGCCAGCAGAATGACGTACAGTTCCACAGATACGCAGTATTTT. It translates to CASRMTYSSTDTQYF. V and J are TRBV6-5 and TRBJ2-3; D ambiguous. Trimming shortened V by 6 bases and J by 2 bases, and 15 bases separated the two germline ends. The CDR3 sequence is 15 residues long. The germline CDR1 and CDR2 sequences are MNHEY and SVGAGI.

This clone was found a few times. V and J are TRBV27 and TRBJ1-1; 7 nucleotides line up with TRBD1. This CDR3 spans 14 amino acids. The trim removed 5 bases at V and 5 bases at J, leaving 8 bases unmatched. Germline V gene data show CDR1 as MNHEY and CDR2 as SMNVEV (reference sequence). CDR3 sequence: CASSRGQQRTEAFF. CDR3 in DNA: TGTGCCAGCAGTAGGGGACAGCAGCGGACTGAAGCTTTCTTT.

This clone was found a few times. The chain carries TRBV27 and TRBJ2-7; 8 bases map to TRBD2. This CDR3 has 16 residues. The junction had 15 bases not matched to a gene; V was cut back by 7 bases and J by 4 bases. Germline V gene sequence: CDR1 MNHEY, CDR2 SMNVEV (reference sequence). The chain's CDR3 is CASTTFGSGGRYEQYF. CDR3 nucleotide sequence: TGTGCCAGCACCACTTTTGGGTCGGGAGGGCGGTACGAGCAGTACTTC.

The sample holds a few counts of this clone. V is TRBV9 and J is TRBJ1-2; D is ambiguous. CDR1 and CDR2 (germline): SGDLS, YYNGEE. The length of the CDR3 is 13 residues. Trimming removed 0 bases from V and 4 bases from J, with 7 bases in between. CDR3 sequence reads: CASSVEEIYGYTF. The CDR3 nucleotides are TGTGCCAGCAGCGTAGAGGAGATCTATGGCTACACCTTC. Complete variable domain (other parts from reference TRBV9 and TRBJ1-2): DSGVTQTPKHLITATGQRVTLRCSPRSGDLSVYWYQQSLDQGLQFLIQYYNGEERAKGNILERFSAQQFPDLHSELNLSSLELGDSALYFCASSVEEIYGYTFGSGTRLTVV.

V usage is TRBV10-3 and J usage is TRBJ2-1; D not resolved. Germline lookup yields CDR1 ENHRY and CDR2 SYGVKD. V was shortened by 8 bases and J by 0 bases, with 17 bases between the two germline ends. This CDR3 is built from 16 residues. CDR3 sequence (DNA): TGTGCCATCCAATGGTCCCTCGAGAGCTCCTACAATGAGCAGTTCTTC. Encoded protein: CAIQWSLESSYNEQFF.

V usage is TRBV11-2 and J usage is TRBJ2-1, with 10 bases that match TRBD2. The V gene end was trimmed by 0 bases and the J gene end by 3 bases; junction bases not matched to a gene: 5. CDR1 SGHAT and CDR2 FQNNGV come from the germline V gene. The CDR3 is made up of 17 amino acids. CDR3 sequence (DNA): TGTGCCAGCAGCTTAGATCGAGCTAGCGGGAGCTACAATGAGCAGTTCTTC. It encodes CASSLDRASGSYNEQFF.

The chain joins TRBV29-1 to TRBJ1-3; no definite D call. The germline V gene has CDR1 SQVTM and CDR2 ANQGSEA. Trimming pared 3 bases from V and 4 bases from J, leaving 10 bases between. The CDR3 contains 13 residues. CDR3 amino acids: CSVELQFGNTIYF. The DNA for the CDR3 is TGCAGCGTTGAGTTACAGTTCGGAAACACCATATATTTT.

The V gene is TRBV27, the J gene TRBJ2-3; D is perhaps TRBD2 (5 bases). The CDR3 is 15 amino acids. V was pared by 5 bases and J by 2 bases, with 14 bases between. Germline-derived CDR1 and CDR2 are MNHEY and SMNVEV (reference sequence). The CDR3 DNA sequence: TGTGCCAGCAGTAGACAAAGCGGAAACACAGATACGCAGTATTTT. Encoded protein: CASSRQSGNTDTQYF.

This clone was counted between two and nine times. The genes are TRBV7-2 and TRBJ1-1; 9 bases match TRBD1. The CDR3 length is 17 residues. The germline V gene encodes CDR1 SGHTA and CDR2 FQGNSA. J lost 0 bases, V lost 6 bases, and 11 bases had no gene match. Here the CDR3 DNA reads TGTGCCAGCAGAAAAGGGGCCGGGACAGGGATGAACACTGAAGCTTTCTTT. Its translation: CASRKGAGTGMNTEAFF. The full variable domain, completed using reference TRBV7-2 and TRBJ1-1, is GAGVSQSPSNKVTEKGKDVELRCDPISGHTALYWYRQSLGQGLEFLIYFQGNSAPDKSGLPSDRFSAERTGGSVSTLTIQRTQQEDSAVYLCASRKGAGTGMNTEAFFGQGTRLTVV.

The gene calls are TRBV5-1 and TRBJ2-1; 10 nucleotides line up with TRBD1. This CDR3 is 17 amino acids long. Germline values: CDR1 SGHRS, CDR2 YFSETQ. After removal of 0 bases from V and 4 bases from J, the junction contained 7 bases not matched to a gene. The chain's CDR3 is CASSLAVRDRGYNEQFF. CDR3 DNA sequence: TGCGCCAGCAGCTTGGCCGTACGGGACAGGGGTTACAATGAGCAGTTCTTC.

The J gene is TRBJ1-5, the V gene TRBV6-1, with D possibly being TRBD1 (6 bases). Germline V gene data show CDR1 as MNHNS and CDR2 as SASEGT. CDR3 length: 16 residues. Trimming pared 4 bases from V and 0 bases from J, leaving 13 bases between. The CDR3 DNA reads as TGTGCCAGCAGTGTCCTTGGGGGCTATAGCAATCAGCCCCAGCATTTT. Translating it yields CASSVLGGYSNQPQHF.

This clone came up once. This chain uses TRBV7-9 with TRBJ1-1; 12 positions agree with TRBD1. The CDR3 has 15 residues. Germline CDR1 is SEHNR and CDR2 is FQNEAQ (reference sequence). The V gene end was trimmed by 3 bases and the J gene end by 5 bases; junction bases not matched to a gene: 4. The CDR3 here is CASSLGQGARTEAFF. The DNA of the CDR3 is TGTGCCAGCAGCTTGGGACAGGGGGCGCGGACTGAAGCTTTCTTT. The whole variable domain, filled in from reference TRBV7-9 and TRBJ1-1, reads DTGVSQNPRHKITKRGQNVTFRCDPISEHNRLYWYRQTLGQGPEFLTYFQNEAQLEKSRLLSDRFSAERPKGSFSTLEIQRTEQGDSAMYLCASSLGQGARTEAFFGQGTRLTVV.

The CDR3 nucleotides are TGTGCCAGCAGCCTCGCCGGGACAGCCGGGACTAGCGGTTACAATGAGCAGTTCTTC. Its translation: CASSLAGTAGTSGYNEQFF. The chain is built from TRBV7-6 and TRBJ2-1; 11 nucleotides line up with TRBD2. The junction had 16 bases not matched to a gene; V was cut back by 5 bases and J by 4 bases. The germline V gene has CDR1 SGHVS and CDR2 FNYEAQ. This CDR3 comprises 19 residues.

This chain joins TRBV14 and TRBJ1-1; TRBD1 aligns across 7 bases. Germline-derived CDR1 and CDR2 are SGHDN and FVKESK. V was clipped by 0 bases and J by 5 bases; unmatched bases: 6. The CDR3 length is 15 residues. CDR3 coding DNA: TGTGCCAGCAGCCAAGATGACAGGGAGGCGACTGAAGCTTTCTTT. It translates to CASSQDDREATEAFF.

The chain is built from TRBV11-2 and TRBJ1-3, with unresolved D. CDR1 and CDR2 from the germline V gene are SGHAT and FQNNGV. Trimming cost V 2 bases and J 4 bases, with 12 bases left between them. This CDR3 region has 15 residues. As DNA, the CDR3 is TGTGCCAGCAGCTTATATGCAGGAAAAGGAAACACCATATATTTT. It is translated as CASSLYAGKGNTIYF.

The chain uses TRBV19 and TRBJ1-5; 7 nucleotides agree with TRBD1. V trimming: 4 bases; J trimming: 9 bases; junction bases outside the gene matches: 12. The germline V gene encodes CDR1 LNHDA and CDR2 SQIVND (reference sequence). The CDR3 sequence is 15 residues long. Written as DNA, the CDR3 is TGTGCCAGTAGTACTATAGGCAGGGGGGTGTGGCCCCAGCATTTT. Its translation is CASSTIGRGVWPQHF.

This rearrangement joins TRBV28 to TRBJ2-1; 9 nucleotides agree with TRBD2. This CDR3 contains 15 residues. Germline loops: CDR1 MDHEN, CDR2 SYDVKM. The V gene end was trimmed by 4 bases and the J gene end by 10 bases; junction bases not matched to a gene: 11. The CDR3 DNA follows: TGTGCCAGCAGTTACGGCGGCGGGAGGGCCAAGGAGCAGTTCTTC. This gives the protein CASSYGGGRAKEQFF.

The V call is TRBV19, the J call TRBJ1-4; D ambiguous. The CDR3 loop spans 14 amino acids. The V gene lost 2 bases and the J gene lost 8 bases, with 12 bases spanning the gap. Germline V gene lookup returns CDR1 LNHDA and CDR2 SQIVND (reference sequence). This chain's CDR3 is CASSIRLGDEKLFF. CDR3 bases: TGTGCCAGTAGTATAAGATTGGGCGACGAAAAACTGTTTTTT.

The chain joins TRBV5-4 to TRBJ2-7; TRBD1 agrees at 9 bases. CDR1 SGHNT and CDR2 YYREEE come from the germline V gene (reference sequence). The CDR3 loop spans 15 amino acids. V was clipped by 4 bases and J by 3 bases; unmatched bases: 8. The CDR3 DNA follows: TGTGCCAGCAGCCCAATGGGACAGGGCTTCTACGAGCAGTACTTC. Protein sequence: CASSPMGQGFYEQYF.

This chain links TRBV11-3 with TRBJ2-7, with 7 bases aligning to TRBD1. CDR1 is SGHNT and CDR2 is YENEEA in the germline V gene. Germline trimming cut 5 bases from V and 1 base from J; bases unmatched to any gene: 2. CDR3 length: 13 amino acids. CDR3 in DNA: TGTGCCAGCAGCCGGGACAGTTCCTACGAGCAGTACTTC. Protein product: CASSRDSSYEQYF.

The J gene is TRBJ1-3, the V gene TRBV5-1; D remains unclear. Germline CDR1 and CDR2: SGHRS and YFSETQ. The V and J ends lost 2 bases and 3 bases respectively, with 6 bases between them. The CDR3 contains 13 residues. CDR3 loop: CASSFGVGNTIYF. The CDR3 DNA reads TGCGCCAGCAGCTTCGGGGTTGGAAACACCATATATTTT.

The J gene is TRBJ1-2, the V gene TRBV25-1; unclear D gene. V gave up 5 bases and J gave up 2 bases, with 9 bases separating them. Germline V gene data show CDR1 as MGHDK and CDR2 as SYGVNS. The CDR3 has 13 residues. Written as DNA, the CDR3 is TGTGCCAGCAGTAAAGGAGTAAACTATGGCTACACCTTC. As protein: CASSKGVNYGYTF.